This TCR beta chain emerged from a study of immune characteristics of hereditary and idiopathic chronic pancreatitis. After removal of 6 bases from V and 3 bases from J, the junction contained 7 bases not matched to a gene. The V gene's germline CDR1 is SNHLY and CDR2 FYNNEI. The CDR3 contains 15 residues. Sequenced by immunoSEQ multiplex PCR; TCRdb stores in-frame clones only, minus some. Here the sample spans more than 8,500 clones, roughly 77% being singletons. Total pancreatectomy with islet autotransplantation was the source of the chronic pancreatitis pancreas tissue. Source material: pancreas tissue with idiopathic chronic pancreatitis. The receptor was isolated from a human donor with chronic pancreatitis. The J gene is TRBJ1-3, the V gene TRBV2; the match to TRBD1 covers 8 bases. The CDR3 DNA follows: TGTGCCAGCAGACCAACAGGGGGTAGTGGAAACACCATATATTTT. Translation gives CASRPTGGSGNTIYF.